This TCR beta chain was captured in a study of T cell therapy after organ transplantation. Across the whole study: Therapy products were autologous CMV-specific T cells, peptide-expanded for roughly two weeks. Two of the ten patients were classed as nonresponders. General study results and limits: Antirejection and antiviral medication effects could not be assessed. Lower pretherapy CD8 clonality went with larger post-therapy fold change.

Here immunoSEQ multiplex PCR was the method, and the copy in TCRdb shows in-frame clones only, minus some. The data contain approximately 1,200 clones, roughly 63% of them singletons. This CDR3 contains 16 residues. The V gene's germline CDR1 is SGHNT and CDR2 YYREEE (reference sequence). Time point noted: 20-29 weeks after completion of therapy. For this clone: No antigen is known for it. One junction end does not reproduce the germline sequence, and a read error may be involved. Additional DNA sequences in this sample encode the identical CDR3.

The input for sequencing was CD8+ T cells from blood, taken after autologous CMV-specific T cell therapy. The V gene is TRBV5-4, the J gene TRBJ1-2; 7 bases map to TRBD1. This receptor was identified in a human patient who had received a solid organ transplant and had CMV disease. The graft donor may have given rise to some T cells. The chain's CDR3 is CASRPDQTGSNYGYTF. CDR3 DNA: TGCGCCAGCAGGCCGGATCAGACAGGGTCAAACTATGGCTACACCTTC.